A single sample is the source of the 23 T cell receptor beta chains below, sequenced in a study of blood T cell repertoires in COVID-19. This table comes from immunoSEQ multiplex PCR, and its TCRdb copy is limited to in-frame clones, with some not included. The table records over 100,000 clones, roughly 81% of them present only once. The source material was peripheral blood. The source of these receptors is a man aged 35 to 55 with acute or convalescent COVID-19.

CDR3 bases: TGTGCCAGCAGCTATACAACGTCGAACACCGGGGAGCTGTTTTTT. It encodes CASSYTTSNTGELFF. V gene TRBV7-9 combines with J gene TRBJ2-2; unclear D gene. In germline, CDR1 is SEHNR, CDR2 FQNEAQ (reference sequence). The CDR3 runs to 15 residues. Trimming pared 4 bases from V and 0 bases from J, leaving 9 bases between.

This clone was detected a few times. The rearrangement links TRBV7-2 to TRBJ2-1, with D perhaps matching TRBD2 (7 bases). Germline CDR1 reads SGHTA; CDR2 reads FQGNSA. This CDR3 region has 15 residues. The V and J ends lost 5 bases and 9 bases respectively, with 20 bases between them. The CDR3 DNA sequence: TGTGCCAGCAGCCAAGGAGGGGGGGGCATAGCTGAGCAGTTCTTC. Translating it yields CASSQGGGGIAEQFF.

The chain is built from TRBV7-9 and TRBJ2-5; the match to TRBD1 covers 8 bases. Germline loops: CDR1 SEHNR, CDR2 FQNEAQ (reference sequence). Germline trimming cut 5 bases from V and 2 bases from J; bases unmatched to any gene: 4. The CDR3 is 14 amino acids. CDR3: CASSPRTGQETQYF. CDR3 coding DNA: TGTGCCAGCAGCCCGAGGACAGGGCAAGAGACCCAGTACTTC. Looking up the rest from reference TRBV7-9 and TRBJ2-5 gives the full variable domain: DTGVSQNPRHKITKRGQNVTFRCDPISEHNRLYWYRQTLGQGPEFLTYFQNEAQLEKSRLLSDRFSAERPKGSFSTLEIQRTEQGDSAMYLCASSPRTGQETQYFGPGTRLLVL.

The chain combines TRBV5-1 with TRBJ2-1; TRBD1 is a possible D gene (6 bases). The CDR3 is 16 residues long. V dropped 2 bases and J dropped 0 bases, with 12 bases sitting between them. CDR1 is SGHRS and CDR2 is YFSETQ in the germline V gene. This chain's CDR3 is CASSFLTGSSYNEQFF. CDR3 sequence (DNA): TGCGCCAGCAGCTTTTTGACAGGTAGCTCCTACAATGAGCAGTTCTTC.

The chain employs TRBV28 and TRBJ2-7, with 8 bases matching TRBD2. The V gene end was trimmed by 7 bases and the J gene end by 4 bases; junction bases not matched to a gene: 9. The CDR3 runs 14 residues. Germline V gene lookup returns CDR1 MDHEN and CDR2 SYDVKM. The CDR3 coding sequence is TGTGCCAGCAATAACGGGAGGGCCTGGTACGAGCAGTACTTC. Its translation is CASNNGRAWYEQYF.

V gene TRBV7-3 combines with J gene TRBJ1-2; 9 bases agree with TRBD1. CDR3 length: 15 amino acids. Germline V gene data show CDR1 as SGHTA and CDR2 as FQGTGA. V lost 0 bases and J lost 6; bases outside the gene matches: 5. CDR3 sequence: CASSLTGQGAHGYTF. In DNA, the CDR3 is TGTGCCAGCAGCTTAACGGGACAGGGTGCCCATGGCTACACCTTC.

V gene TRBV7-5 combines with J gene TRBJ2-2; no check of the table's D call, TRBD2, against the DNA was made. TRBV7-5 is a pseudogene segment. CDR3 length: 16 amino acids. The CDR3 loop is CARSLAGSSGNGELFF. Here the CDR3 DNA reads TGTGCCAGAAGCTTAGCGGGGTCTAGCGGGAATGGGGAGCTGTTTTTT.

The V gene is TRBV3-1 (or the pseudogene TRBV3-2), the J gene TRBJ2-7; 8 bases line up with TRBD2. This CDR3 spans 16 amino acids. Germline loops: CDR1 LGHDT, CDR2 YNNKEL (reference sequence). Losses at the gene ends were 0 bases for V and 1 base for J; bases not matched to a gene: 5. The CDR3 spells CASSQEMRLASYEQYF. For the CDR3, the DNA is TGTGCCAGCAGCCAAGAGATGAGACTAGCGTCCTACGAGCAGTACTTC.

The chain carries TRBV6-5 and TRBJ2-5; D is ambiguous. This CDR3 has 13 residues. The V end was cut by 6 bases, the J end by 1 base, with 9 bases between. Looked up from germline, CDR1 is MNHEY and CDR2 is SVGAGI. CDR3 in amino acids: CASSPRLQETQYF. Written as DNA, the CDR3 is TGTGCCAGCAGCCCGCGGCTCCAAGAGACCCAGTACTTC.

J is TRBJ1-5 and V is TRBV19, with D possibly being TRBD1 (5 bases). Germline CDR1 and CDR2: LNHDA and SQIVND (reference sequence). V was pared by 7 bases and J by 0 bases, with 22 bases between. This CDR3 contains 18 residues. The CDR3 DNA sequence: TGTGCCAGTACCGAAGCCCCTATTCAGGGTTTTAGCAATCAGCCCCAGCATTTT. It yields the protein CASTEAPIQGFSNQPQHF. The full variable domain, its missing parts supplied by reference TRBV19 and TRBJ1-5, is DGGITQSPKYLFRKEGQNVTLSCEQNLNHDAMYWYRQDPGQGLRLIYYSQIVNDFQKGDIAEGYSVSREKKESFPLTVTSAQKNPTAFYLCASTEAPIQGFSNQPQHFGDGTRLSIL.

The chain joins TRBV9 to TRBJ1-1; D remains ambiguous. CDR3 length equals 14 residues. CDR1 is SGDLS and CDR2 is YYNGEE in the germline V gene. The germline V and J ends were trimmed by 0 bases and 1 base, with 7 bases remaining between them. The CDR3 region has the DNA TGTGCCAGCAGCGTAGTACGGGGGAACACTGAAGCTTTCTTT. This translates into CASSVVRGNTEAFF.

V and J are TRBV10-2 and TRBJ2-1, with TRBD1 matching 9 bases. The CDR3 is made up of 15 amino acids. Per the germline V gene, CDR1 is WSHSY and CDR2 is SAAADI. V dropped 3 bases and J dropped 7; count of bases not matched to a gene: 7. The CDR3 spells CASSDHRGRVNEQFF. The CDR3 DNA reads TGCGCCAGCAGTGACCACAGGGGGCGCGTTAATGAGCAGTTCTTC.

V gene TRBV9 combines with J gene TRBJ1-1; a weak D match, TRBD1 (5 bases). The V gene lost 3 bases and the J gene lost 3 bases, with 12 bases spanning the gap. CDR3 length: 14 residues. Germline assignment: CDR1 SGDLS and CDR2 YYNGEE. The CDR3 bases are TGTGCCAGCAGCGCCCCGGGGGGGGACACTGAAGCTTTCTTT. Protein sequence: CASSAPGGDTEAFF.

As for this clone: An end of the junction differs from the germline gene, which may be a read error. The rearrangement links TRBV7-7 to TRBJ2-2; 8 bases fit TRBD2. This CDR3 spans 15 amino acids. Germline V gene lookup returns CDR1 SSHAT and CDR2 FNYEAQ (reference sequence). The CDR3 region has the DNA TGTGCTAGCAGCTTAGCGGGACTAGAGACCGGGGAGCTGTTTTTT. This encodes CASSLAGLETGELFF.

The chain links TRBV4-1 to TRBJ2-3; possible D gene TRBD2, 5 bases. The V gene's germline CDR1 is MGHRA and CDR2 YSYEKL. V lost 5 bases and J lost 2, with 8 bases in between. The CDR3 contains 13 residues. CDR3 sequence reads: CASSEGFTDTQYF. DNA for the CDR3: TGCGCCAGCAGCGAGGGCTTCACAGATACGCAGTATTTT.

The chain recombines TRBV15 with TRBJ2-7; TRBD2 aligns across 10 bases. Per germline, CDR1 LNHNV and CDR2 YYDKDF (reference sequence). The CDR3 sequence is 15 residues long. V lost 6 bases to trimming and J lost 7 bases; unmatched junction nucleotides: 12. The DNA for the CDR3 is TGTGCCACCAGTGGAGTAGCGGGGGGCCGTAGGGAGCAGTACTTC. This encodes CATSGVAGGRREQYF.

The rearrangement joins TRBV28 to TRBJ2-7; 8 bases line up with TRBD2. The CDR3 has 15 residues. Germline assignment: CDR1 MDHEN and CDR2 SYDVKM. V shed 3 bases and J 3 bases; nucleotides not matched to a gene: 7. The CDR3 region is CASSFLLAEGYEQYF. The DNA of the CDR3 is TGTGCCAGCAGTTTCCTACTAGCGGAGGGCTACGAGCAGTACTTC. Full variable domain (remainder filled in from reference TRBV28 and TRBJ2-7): DVKVTQSSRYLVKRTGEKVFLECVQDMDHENMFWYRQDPGLGLRLIYFSYDVKMKEKGDIPEGYSVSREKKERFSLILESASTNQTSMYLCASSFLLAEGYEQYFGPGTRLTVT.

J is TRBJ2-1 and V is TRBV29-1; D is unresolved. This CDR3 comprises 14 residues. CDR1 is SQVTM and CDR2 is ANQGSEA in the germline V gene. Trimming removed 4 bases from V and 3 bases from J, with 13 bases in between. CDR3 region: CSVAVSPDYNEQFF. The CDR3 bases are TGCAGCGTTGCTGTGAGCCCCGACTACAATGAGCAGTTCTTC.

The CDR3 region has the DNA TGTGCCAGCAGCCAAGGGTCTAGCGGGGGGGCTCGAGAGACCCAGTACTTC. Protein: CASSQGSSGGARETQYF. This chain links TRBV3-1 (or the pseudogene TRBV3-2) with TRBJ2-5; 12 bases are a match to TRBD2. V shed 1 base and J 4 bases; nucleotides not matched to a gene: 7. Germline V CDR1 and CDR2: LGHDT, YNNKEL (reference sequence). This CDR3 has 17 residues.

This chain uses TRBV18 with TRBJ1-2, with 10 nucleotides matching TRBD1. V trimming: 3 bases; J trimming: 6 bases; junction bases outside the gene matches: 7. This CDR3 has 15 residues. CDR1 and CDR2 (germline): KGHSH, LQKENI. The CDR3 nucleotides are TGTGCCAGCTCACCGGACAGGGGGAGGCTGGATGGCTACACCTTC. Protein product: CASSPDRGRLDGYTF.

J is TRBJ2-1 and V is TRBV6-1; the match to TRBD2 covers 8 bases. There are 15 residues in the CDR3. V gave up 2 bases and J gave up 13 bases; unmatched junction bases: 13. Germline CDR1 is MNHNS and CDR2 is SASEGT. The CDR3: CASSETGGAGLSQFF. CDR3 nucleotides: TGTGCCAGCAGTGAAACGGGGGGGGCGGGCCTGAGCCAGTTCTTC.

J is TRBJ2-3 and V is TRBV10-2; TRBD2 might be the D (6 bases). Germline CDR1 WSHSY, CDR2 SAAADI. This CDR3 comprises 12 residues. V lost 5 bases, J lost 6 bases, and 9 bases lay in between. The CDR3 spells CASSMAGDTQYF. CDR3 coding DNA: TGCGCCAGCAGTATGGCGGGGGATACGCAGTATTTT.

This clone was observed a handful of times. The CDR3 nucleotides read TGTGCCAGCCGGTCCTCGAACAGGGAGAACACTGAAGCTTTCTTT. It is translated as CASRSSNRENTEAFF. The chain couples TRBV7-9 to TRBJ1-1; possibly TRBD1 for D (6 bases). The germline V gene has CDR1 SEHNR and CDR2 FQNEAQ (reference sequence). There are 15 residues in the CDR3. V lost 8 bases and J lost 1, with 17 bases in between.